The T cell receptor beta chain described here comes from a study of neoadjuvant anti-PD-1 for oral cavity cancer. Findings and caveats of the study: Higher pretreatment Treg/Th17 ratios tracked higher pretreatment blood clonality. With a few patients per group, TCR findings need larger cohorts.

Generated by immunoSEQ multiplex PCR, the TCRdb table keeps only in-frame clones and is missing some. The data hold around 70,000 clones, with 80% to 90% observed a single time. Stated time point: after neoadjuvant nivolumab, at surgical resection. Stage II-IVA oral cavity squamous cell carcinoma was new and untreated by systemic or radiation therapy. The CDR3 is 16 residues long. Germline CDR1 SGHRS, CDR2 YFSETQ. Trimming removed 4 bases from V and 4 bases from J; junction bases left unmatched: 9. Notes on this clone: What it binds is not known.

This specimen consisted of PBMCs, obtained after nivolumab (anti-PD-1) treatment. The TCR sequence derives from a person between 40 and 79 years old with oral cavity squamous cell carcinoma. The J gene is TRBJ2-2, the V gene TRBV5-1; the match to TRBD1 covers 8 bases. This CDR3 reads CASSTGQGEGTGELFF. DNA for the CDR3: TGCGCCAGCAGCACCGGACAGGGTGAGGGCACCGGGGAGCTGTTTTTT.